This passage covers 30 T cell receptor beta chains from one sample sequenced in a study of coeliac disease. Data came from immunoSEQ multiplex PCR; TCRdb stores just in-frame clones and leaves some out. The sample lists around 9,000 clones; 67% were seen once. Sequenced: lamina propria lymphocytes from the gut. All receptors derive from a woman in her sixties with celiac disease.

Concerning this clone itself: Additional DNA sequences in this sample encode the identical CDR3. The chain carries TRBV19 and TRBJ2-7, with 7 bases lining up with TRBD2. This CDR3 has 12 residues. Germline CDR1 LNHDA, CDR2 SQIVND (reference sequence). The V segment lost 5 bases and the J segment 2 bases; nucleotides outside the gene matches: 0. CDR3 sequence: CASSGGAYEQYF. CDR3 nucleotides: TGTGCCAGTAGTGGGGGGGCCTACGAGCAGTACTTC.

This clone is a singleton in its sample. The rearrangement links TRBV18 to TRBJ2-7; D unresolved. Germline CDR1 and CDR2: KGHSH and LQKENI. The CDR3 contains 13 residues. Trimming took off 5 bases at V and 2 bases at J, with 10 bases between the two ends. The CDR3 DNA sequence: TGTGCCAGCTCATTACGACATACCTACGAGCAGTACTTC. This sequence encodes CASSLRHTYEQYF.

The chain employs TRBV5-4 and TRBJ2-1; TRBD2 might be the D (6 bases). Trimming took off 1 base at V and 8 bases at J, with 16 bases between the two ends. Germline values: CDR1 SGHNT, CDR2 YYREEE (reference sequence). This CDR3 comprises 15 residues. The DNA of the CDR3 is TGTGCCAGCAGCTTGCGAGGGAGGCCTGGGGATGAGCAGTTCTTC. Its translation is CASSLRGRPGDEQFF.

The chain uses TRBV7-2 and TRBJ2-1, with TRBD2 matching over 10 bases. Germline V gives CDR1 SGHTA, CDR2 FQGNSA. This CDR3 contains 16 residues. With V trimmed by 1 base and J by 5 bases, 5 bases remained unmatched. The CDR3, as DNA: TGTGCCAGCAGCTTAGTTGGGAGCGGGAGGGACAATGAGCAGTTCTTC. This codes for CASSLVGSGRDNEQFF.

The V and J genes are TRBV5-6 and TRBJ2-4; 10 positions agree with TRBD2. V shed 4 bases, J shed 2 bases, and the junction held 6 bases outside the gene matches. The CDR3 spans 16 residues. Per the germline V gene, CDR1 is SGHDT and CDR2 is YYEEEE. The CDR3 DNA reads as TGTGCCAGCAGCGCCTGGACTAGCGGTTCCAAAAACATTCAGTACTTC. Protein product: CASSAWTSGSKNIQYF.

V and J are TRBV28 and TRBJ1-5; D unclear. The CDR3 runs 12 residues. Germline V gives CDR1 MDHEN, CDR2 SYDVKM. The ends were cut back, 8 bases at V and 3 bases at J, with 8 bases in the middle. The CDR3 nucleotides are TGTGCCAGCCGGGTCCCCAATCAGCCCCAGCATTTT. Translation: CASRVPNQPQHF.

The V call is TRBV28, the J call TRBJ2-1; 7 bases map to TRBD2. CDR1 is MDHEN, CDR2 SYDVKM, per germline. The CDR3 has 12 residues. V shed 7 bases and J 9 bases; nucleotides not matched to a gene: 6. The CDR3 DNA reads TGTGCCAGCACCCCCGGGGGGTTTGAGCAGTTCTTC. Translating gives CASTPGGFEQFF.

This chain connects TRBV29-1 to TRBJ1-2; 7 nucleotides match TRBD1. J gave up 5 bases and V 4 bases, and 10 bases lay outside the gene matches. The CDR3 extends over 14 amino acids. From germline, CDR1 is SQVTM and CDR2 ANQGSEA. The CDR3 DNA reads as TGCAGCGTTGGACGCCAGACAGGGTTGTATGGCTACACCTTC. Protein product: CSVGRQTGLYGYTF.

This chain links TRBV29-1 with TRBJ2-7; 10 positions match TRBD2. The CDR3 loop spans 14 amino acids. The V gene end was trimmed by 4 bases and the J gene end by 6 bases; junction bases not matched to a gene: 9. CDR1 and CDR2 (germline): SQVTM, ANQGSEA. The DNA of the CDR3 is TGCAGCGTTGGACTAGCGGGTTTCGGCGTCGAGCAGTACTTC. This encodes CSVGLAGFGVEQYF.

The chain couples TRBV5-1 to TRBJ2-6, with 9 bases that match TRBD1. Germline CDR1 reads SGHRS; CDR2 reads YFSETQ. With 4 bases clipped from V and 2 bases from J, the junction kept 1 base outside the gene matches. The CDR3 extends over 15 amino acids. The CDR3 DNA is TGCGCCAGCAGCGGGGACAGGGCTGGGGCCAACGTCCTGACTTTC. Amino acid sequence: CASSGDRAGANVLTF.

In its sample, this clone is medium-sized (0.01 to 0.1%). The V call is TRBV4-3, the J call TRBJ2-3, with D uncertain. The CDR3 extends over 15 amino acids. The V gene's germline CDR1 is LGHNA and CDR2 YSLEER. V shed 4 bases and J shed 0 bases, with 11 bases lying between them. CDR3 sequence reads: CASSPAEASTDTQYF. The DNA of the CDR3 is TGCGCCAGCAGCCCCGCGGAAGCTAGCACAGATACGCAGTATTTT.

The CDR3 here is CASSPQGTAYGYTF. The CDR3 region has the DNA TGTGCCAGCAGCCCCCAGGGGACAGCCTATGGCTACACCTTC. The V call is TRBV7-3, the J call TRBJ1-2; 7 bases line up with TRBD1. The V gene end was trimmed by 5 bases and the J gene end by 4 bases; junction bases not matched to a gene: 7. The CDR3 is 14 amino acids. Germline lookup yields CDR1 SGHTA and CDR2 FQGTGA. The full variable domain, in which reference TRBV7-3 and TRBJ1-2 provide the parts outside the CDR3, is GAGVSQTPSNKVTEKGKYVELRCDPISGHTALYWYRQSLGQGPEFLIYFQGTGAADDSGLPNDRFFAVRPEGSVSTLKIQRTERGDSAVYLCASSPQGTAYGYTFGSGTRLTVV.

CDR3 amino acids: CASTTLGSGLRGAFF. The CDR3 region has the DNA TGTGCCAGCACCACTTTAGGTTCGGGCCTTCGGGGGGCTTTCTTT. This chain uses TRBV28 with TRBJ1-1; D possibly corresponds to TRBD1 (5 bases). This CDR3 contains 15 residues. Between the trimmed V and J ends, which lost 7 bases and 11 bases, there was a span of 26 bases. Germline lookup yields CDR1 MDHEN and CDR2 SYDVKM.

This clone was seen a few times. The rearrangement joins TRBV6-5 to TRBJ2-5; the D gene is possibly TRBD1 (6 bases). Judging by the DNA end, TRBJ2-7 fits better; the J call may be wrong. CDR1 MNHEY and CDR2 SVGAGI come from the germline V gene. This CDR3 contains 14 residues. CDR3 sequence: CASSHRALPYEQYF. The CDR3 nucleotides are TGTGCCAGCAGCCACAGGGCATTGCCTTACGAGCAGTACTTC.

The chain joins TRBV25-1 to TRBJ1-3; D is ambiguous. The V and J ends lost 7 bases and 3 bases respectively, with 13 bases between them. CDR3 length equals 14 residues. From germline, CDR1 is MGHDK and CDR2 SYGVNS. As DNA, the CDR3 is TGTGCCAGCACCAGATCGGGGTTTGGAAACACCATATATTTT. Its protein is CASTRSGFGNTIYF.

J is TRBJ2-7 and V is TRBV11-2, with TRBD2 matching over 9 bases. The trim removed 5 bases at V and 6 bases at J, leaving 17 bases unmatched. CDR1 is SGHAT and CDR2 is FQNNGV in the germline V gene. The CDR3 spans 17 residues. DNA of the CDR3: TGTGCCAGCAGCGATACATCCCCAGCGGGAGGTAAAGGCGAGCAGTACTTC. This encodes CASSDTSPAGGKGEQYF. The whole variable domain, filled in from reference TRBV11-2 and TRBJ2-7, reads EAGVAQSPRYKIIEKRQSVAFWCNPISGHATLYWYQQILGQGPKLLIQFQNNGVVDDSQLPKDRFSAERLKGVDSTLKIQPAKLEDSAVYLCASSDTSPAGGKGEQYFGPGTRLTVT.

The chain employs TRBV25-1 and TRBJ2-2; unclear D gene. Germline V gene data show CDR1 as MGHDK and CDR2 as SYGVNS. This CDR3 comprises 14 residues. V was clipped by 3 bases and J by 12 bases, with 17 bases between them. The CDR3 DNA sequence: TGTGCCAGCAGTGAGGCTGGGCCGACCACGAAGCTGTTTTTT. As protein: CASSEAGPTTKLFF.

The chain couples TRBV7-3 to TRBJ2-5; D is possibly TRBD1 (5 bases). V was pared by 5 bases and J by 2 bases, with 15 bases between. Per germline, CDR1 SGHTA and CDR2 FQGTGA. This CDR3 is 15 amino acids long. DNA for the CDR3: TGTGCCAGCAGCCTTAGTAGGGGCGAGCAAGAGACCCAGTACTTC. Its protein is CASSLSRGEQETQYF. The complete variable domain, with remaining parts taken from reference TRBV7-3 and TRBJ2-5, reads GAGVSQTPSNKVTEKGKYVELRCDPISGHTALYWYRQSLGQGPEFLIYFQGTGAADDSGLPNDRFFAVRPEGSVSTLKIQRTERGDSAVYLCASSLSRGEQETQYFGPGTRLLVL.

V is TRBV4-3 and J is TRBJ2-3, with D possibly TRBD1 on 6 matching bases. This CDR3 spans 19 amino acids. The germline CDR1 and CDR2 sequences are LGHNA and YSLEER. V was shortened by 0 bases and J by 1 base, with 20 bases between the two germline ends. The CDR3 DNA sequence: TGCGCCAGCAGCCAAGATGGTGGGGGCGAGATACCCGGCACAGATACGCAGTATTTT. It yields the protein CASSQDGGGEIPGTDTQYF.

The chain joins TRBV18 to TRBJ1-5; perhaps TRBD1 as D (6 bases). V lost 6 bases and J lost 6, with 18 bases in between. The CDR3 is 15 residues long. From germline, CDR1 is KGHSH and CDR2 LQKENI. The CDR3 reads CASSPTTGRRQPQHF. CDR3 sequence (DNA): TGTGCCAGCTCTCCGACGACAGGCCGTCGTCAGCCCCAGCATTTT. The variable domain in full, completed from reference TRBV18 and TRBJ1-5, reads NAGVMQNPRHLVRRRGQEARLRCSPMKGHSHVYWYRQLPEEGLKFMVYLQKENIIDESGMPKERFSAEFPKEGPSILRIQQVVRGDSAAYFCASSPTTGRRQPQHFGDGTRLSIL.

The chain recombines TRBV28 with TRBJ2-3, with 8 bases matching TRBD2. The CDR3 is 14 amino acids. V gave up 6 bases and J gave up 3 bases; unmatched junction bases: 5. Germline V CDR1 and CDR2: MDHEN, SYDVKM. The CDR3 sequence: CASREAGETDTQYF. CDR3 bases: TGTGCCAGCAGGGAAGCGGGGGAAACAGATACGCAGTATTTT. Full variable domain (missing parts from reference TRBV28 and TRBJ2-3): DVKVTQSSRYLVKRTGEKVFLECVQDMDHENMFWYRQDPGLGLRLIYFSYDVKMKEKGDIPEGYSVSREKKERFSLILESASTNQTSMYLCASREAGETDTQYFGPGTRLTVL.

CDR3 region: CASSFESTDTQYF. The DNA for the CDR3 is TGCGCCAGCAGCTTCGAGAGCACAGATACGCAGTATTTT. V is TRBV5-1 and J is TRBJ2-3; no definite D call. The CDR3 runs to 13 residues. The V and J ends lost 2 bases and 0 bases respectively, with 4 bases between them. Germline CDR1 is SGHRS and CDR2 is YFSETQ.

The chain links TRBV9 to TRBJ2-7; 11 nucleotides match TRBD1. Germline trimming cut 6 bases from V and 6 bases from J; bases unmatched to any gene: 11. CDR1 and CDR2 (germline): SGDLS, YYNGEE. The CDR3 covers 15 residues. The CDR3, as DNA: TGTGCCAGCACCCCCCGGCTGGGGACAGGGGGCGAGCAGTACTTC. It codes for CASTPRLGTGGEQYF.

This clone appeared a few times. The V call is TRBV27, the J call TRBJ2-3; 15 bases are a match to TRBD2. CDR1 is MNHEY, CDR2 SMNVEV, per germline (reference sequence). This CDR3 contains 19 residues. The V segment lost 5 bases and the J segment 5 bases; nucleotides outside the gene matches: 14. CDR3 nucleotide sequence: TGTGCCAGCAGTGCCTGGACTAGCGGGGGGGCCGAGGAACAAGATACGCAGTATTTT. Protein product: CASSAWTSGGAEEQDTQYF.

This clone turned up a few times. The DNA for the CDR3 is TGTGCCAGCAGGGATAGCGGGGGCTTCAATGAGCAGTTCTTC. Amino acids: CASRDSGGFNEQFF. The V call is TRBV6-5, the J call TRBJ2-1; TRBD2 matches 9 bases. The CDR3 contains 14 residues. With V trimmed by 6 bases and J by 6 bases, 6 bases remained unmatched. The V gene's germline CDR1 is MNHEY and CDR2 SVGAGI.

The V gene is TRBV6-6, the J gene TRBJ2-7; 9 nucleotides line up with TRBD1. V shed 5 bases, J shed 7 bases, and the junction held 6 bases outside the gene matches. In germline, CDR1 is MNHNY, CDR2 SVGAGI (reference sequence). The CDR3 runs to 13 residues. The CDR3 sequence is CASSPTTGGEQYF. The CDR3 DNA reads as TGTGCCAGCAGTCCCACGACAGGGGGAGAGCAGTACTTC.

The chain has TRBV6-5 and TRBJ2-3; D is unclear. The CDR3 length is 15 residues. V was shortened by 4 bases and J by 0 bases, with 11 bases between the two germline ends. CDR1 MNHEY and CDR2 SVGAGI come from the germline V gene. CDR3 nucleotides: TGTGCCAGCAGTTCTAGGCATCCTAGCACAGATACGCAGTATTTT. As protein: CASSSRHPSTDTQYF.

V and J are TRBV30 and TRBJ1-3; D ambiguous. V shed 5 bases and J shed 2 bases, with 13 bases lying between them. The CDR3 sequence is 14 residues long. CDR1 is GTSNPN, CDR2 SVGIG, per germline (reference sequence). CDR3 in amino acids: CAWAGWATGNTIYF. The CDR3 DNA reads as TGTGCCTGGGCAGGCTGGGCTACTGGAAACACCATATATTTT.

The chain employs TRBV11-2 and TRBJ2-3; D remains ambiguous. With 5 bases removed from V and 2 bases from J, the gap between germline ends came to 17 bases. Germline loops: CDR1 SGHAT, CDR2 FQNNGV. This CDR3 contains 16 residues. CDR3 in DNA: TGTGCCAGCAGCAACCCCAGGTTCGCTCTCACAGATACGCAGTATTTT. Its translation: CASSNPRFALTDTQYF.

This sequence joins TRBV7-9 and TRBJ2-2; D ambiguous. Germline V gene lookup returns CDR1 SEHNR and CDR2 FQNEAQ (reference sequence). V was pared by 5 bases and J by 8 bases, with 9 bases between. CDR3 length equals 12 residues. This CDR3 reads CASSQEAGELFF. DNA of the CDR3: TGTGCCAGCAGCCAAGAAGCAGGGGAGCTGTTTTTT.